The clone carrying this T cell receptor beta chain was observed once. This specimen belongs to a study of blood T cells in healthy people across ages. Using a J-beta primer mix together with a sample-barcoded 5' primer, a second PCR was run for roughly 6 to 12 cycles. TCRdb used MiXCR to reprocess the 5' RACE reads, holding one entry per CDR3 protein. The data contain over 1,200,000 distinct CDR3 sequences, roughly 59% of them singletons. The receptor was isolated from a young man in good health. Material for sequencing was blood.

The CDR3: CASKSLAGVQGVDEQYF. CDR3 nucleotide sequence: TGTGCCAGTAAAAGCTTAGCGGGAGTACAAGGGGTCGACGAGCAGTACTTC. This chain uses TRBV27 with TRBJ2-7, with 9 bases identical to TRBD2. The J segment lost 5 bases and the V segment lost 9 bases, leaving 20 bases of the junction unmatched. CDR3 length: 17 residues. The germline V gene has CDR1 MNHEY and CDR2 SMNVEV (reference sequence).